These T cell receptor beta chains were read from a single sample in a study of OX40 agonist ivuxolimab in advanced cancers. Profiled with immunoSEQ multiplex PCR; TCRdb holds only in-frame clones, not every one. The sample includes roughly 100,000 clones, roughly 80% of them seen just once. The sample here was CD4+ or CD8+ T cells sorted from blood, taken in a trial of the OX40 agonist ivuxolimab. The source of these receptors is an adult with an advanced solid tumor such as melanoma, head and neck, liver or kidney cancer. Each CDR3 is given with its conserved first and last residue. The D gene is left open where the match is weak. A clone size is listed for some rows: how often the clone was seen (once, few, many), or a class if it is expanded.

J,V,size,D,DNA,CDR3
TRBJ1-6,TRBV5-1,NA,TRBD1,TGCGCCAGCAGCGTGGACAGGGGCATGGGGTCACCCCTCCACTTT,CASSVDRGMGSPLHF
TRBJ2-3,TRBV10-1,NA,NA,TGCGCCACCAGAGACAGACACACAGATACGCAGTATTTT,CATRDRHTDTQYF
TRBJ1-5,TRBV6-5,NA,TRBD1,TGTGCCAGCAGTAGGACAGGGGGAAATCAGCCCCAGCATTTT,CASSRTGGNQPQHF
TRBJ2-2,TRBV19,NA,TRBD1,TGTGCCAGTAATTCGGGACAGGGGGTCACCACCGGGGAGCTGTTTTTT,CASNSGQGVTTGELFF
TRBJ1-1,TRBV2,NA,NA,TGTGCCAGCAGTGAACGGGGGAGGAACACTGAAGCTTTCTTT,CASSERGRNTEAFF
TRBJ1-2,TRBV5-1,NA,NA,TGCGCCAGCAGCCCGGCGGGGGGACTTAACTATGGCTACACCTTC,CASSPAGGLNYGYTF
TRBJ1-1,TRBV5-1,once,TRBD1,TGCGCCAGCAGCTTAGAGGGGGCGGGTACTGAAGCTTTCTTT,CASSLEGAGTEAFF
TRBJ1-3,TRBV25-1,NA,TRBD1,TGTGCCAGCAGTGACCTAACAGGGGGCAGGAACACCATATATTTT,CASSDLTGGRNTIYF
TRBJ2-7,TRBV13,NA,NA,TGTGCCAGCAGCTTAAGTGGGACTGACTACGAGCAGTACTTC,CASSLSGTDYEQYF
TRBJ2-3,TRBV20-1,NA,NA,TGCAGTGCTAGGAGTGCGAATACGCAGTATTTT,CSARSANTQYF
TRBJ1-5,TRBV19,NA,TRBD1,TGTGCCAGCTGTTATACAGGGGGAATGTTGAGCAATCAGCCCCAGCATTTT,CASCYTGGMLSNQPQHF
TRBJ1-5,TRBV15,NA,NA,TGTGCCACCAGCAGGAGGACACAGAATCAGCCCCAGCATTTT,CATSRRTQNQPQHF
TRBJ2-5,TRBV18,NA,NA,TGTGCCAGCTCACCTGGACTTAGGGAGACCCAGTACTTC,CASSPGLRETQYF
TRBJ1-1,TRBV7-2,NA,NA,TGTGCCAGCAGCTTAGAGAGGAACCGAGCTTTCTTT,CASSLERNRAFF
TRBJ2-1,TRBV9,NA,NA,TGTGCCAGCAGCGTAGGGACCGGAGGGGGGAAACGCGATGAGCAGTTCTTC,CASSVGTGGGKRDEQFF